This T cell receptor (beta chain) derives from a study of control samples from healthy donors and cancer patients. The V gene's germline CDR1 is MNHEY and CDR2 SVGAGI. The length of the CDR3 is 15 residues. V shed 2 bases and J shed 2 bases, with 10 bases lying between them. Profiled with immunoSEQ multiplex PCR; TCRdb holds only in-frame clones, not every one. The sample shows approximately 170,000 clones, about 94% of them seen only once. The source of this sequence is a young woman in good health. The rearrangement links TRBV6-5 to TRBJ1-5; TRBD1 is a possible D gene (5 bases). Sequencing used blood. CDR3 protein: CASSYGGIGNQPQHF. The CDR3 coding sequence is TGTGCCAGCAGTTACGGGGGGATTGGCAATCAGCCCCAGCATTTT.